The subject of this entry is one T cell receptor (beta chain). Its target is unknown. TCRdb's table, derived via immunoSEQ multiplex PCR, lists solely in-frame clones and lacks some. The sample includes 180,000 or so clones, 85% to 90% of them seen just once. The data derive from a study of cytomegalovirus exposure and HLA in healthy donors. Findings and limits, study-wide: That first-cohort TCR clusters tended to co-occur in the 120 or so validation repertoires was found in a later analysis. Among TCR beta chains, those listed as cytomegalovirus-associated numbered 164.

The CDR3 is 11 residues long. Germline assignment: CDR1 WSHSY and CDR2 SAAADI. V lost 7 bases, J lost 6 bases, and 7 bases lay in between. The chain has TRBV10-2 and TRBJ2-1; tentatively, D is TRBD1 (5 bases). The sequencing input was PBMCs. The TCR comes from a woman aged 30 to 39 in good health and CMV-seronegative. Here the CDR3 reads CASTQGNEQFF. CDR3 sequence (DNA): TGCGCCAGCACCCAGGGCAATGAGCAGTTCTTC.